The 25 T cell receptor beta chains in this list originate from one sample, sequenced in a study of blood T cell repertoires in COVID-19. Produced via immunoSEQ multiplex PCR; TCRdb's table is partial and in-frame only. Of approximately 230,000 clones detected, roughly 79% appear once; the ten largest clones hold approximately 15%. The sequenced sample consisted of PBMCs or T cells enriched from blood (not recorded which). The origin of the receptors is a man in his forties who had recovered from COVID-19.

The chain has TRBV11-2 and TRBJ2-3; D remains ambiguous. V gave up 4 bases and J gave up 3 bases, with 14 bases separating them. Germline-derived CDR1 and CDR2 are SGHAT and FQNNGV. CDR3 length: 15 amino acids. The CDR3 region is CASSSKSVTTDTQYF. CDR3 in DNA: TGTGCCAGCAGCTCCAAGAGCGTTACGACAGATACGCAGTATTTT.

This chain uses TRBV5-1 with TRBJ2-1; a weak D match, TRBD2 (5 bases). Germline V gene data show CDR1 as SGHRS and CDR2 as YFSETQ. Trimming cost V 5 bases and J 8 bases, with 8 bases left between them. The CDR3 runs to 11 residues. CDR3: CASRVEDEQFF. The DNA for the CDR3 is TGCGCCAGCAGGGTGGAGGATGAGCAGTTCTTC.

The genes are TRBV4-1 and TRBJ1-4; the match to TRBD1 covers 7 bases. CDR3 length equals 16 residues. With V trimmed by 0 bases and J by 2 bases, 3 bases remained unmatched. Germline CDR1 and CDR2: MGHRA and YSYEKL. As DNA, the CDR3 is TGCGCCAGCAGCCAAGACCCAGGGGGTACTAATGAAAAACTGTTTTTT. Protein: CASSQDPGGTNEKLFF.

The chain is built from TRBV5-1 and TRBJ1-1; D perhaps matches TRBD1 (5 bases). Trimming left V 5 bases short and J 11 bases short, with 16 bases between. This CDR3 comprises 12 residues. Germline values: CDR1 SGHRS, CDR2 YFSETQ. CDR3 nucleotides: TGCGCCAGCAGGGGGAGGGGCGCGGCGGCTTTCTTT. Amino acids: CASRGRGAAAFF.

The CDR3 reads CASSPRPTSEFSSYEQYF. The CDR3 DNA reads TGTGCCAGCAGCCCCCGACCGACTAGCGAGTTCTCCTCCTACGAGCAGTACTTC. V gene TRBV3-1 (or the pseudogene TRBV3-2) combines with J gene TRBJ2-7; 8 bases line up with TRBD2. The CDR3 runs to 18 residues. CDR1 LGHDT and CDR2 YNNKEL come from the germline V gene (reference sequence). V dropped 4 bases and J dropped 0; count of bases not matched to a gene: 14.

The rearrangement uses TRBV6-6 and TRBJ1-1; TRBD1 agrees at 7 bases. CDR3 length equals 14 residues. The ends lost 0 bases at V and 6 bases at J; junction bases unmatched: 4. Per germline, CDR1 MNHNY and CDR2 SVGAGI (reference sequence). The CDR3: CASSYSQGVSEAFF. The CDR3 DNA sequence: TGTGCCAGCAGTTACTCTCAGGGGGTGTCTGAAGCTTTCTTT.

The chain recombines TRBV12-3 or TRBV12-4 with TRBJ2-1; a weak D match, TRBD2 (6 bases). There are 13 residues in the CDR3. Trimming removed 3 bases from V and 7 bases from J, with 10 bases in between. The CDR3 loop is CASSFGGTNEQFF. The DNA of the CDR3 is TGTGCCAGCAGTTTCGGAGGGACGAATGAGCAGTTCTTC.

V and J are TRBV27 and TRBJ2-1, with 7 bases lining up with TRBD1. The germline V gene encodes CDR1 MNHEY and CDR2 SMNVEV (reference sequence). V lost 8 bases, J lost 1 base, and 20 bases stayed unmatched. The CDR3 contains 19 residues. CDR3 sequence: CASGTPLRQGAESYNEQFF. For the CDR3, the DNA is TGTGCCAGCGGAACCCCTCTCCGACAGGGCGCAGAATCCTACAATGAGCAGTTCTTC.

The DNA for the CDR3 is TGTGCCAGCAGCTTAAACCAGCGGGCCAGAGGCTACACCTTC. Translating gives CASSLNQRARGYTF. The V gene is TRBV7-3, the J gene TRBJ1-2, with D unresolved. Germline CDR1 reads SGHTA; CDR2 reads FQGTGA. Trimming took off 1 base at V and 8 bases at J, with 14 bases between the two ends. The CDR3 covers 14 residues.

The J gene is TRBJ2-3, the V gene TRBV4-3; 8 bases fit TRBD1. The CDR3 extends over 15 amino acids. The J segment lost 3 bases and the V segment lost 1 base, leaving 3 bases of the junction unmatched. From germline, CDR1 is LGHNA and CDR2 YSLEER. The CDR3 region has the DNA TGCGCCAGCAGCCAAGTGGGACAGGCGACAGATACGCAGTATTTT. Amino acid sequence: CASSQVGQATDTQYF.

The chain employs TRBV27 and TRBJ2-7; TRBD1 matches 9 bases. The CDR3 is 13 amino acids. With V trimmed by 5 bases and J by 7 bases, 6 bases remained unmatched. Germline values: CDR1 MNHEY, CDR2 SMNVEV (reference sequence). The CDR3 DNA sequence: TGTGCCAGCAGTCCACGGACAGGGGAAGAGCAGTACTTC. It yields the protein CASSPRTGEEQYF.

The rearrangement links TRBV20-1 to TRBJ1-1, with 11 bases aligning to TRBD1. Germline V lookup: CDR1 DFQATT, CDR2 SNEGSKA (reference sequence). Unmatched junction bases numbered 8, after V lost 3 bases and J lost 5 bases. This CDR3 region has 15 residues. The CDR3 loop reads CSASFAGTGGTEAFF. The CDR3 DNA sequence: TGCAGTGCTAGTTTCGCCGGGACAGGGGGGACTGAAGCTTTCTTT.

CDR3 nucleotides: TGTGCCTGGGAAAAACTAGCGGGGGTATGGACCGGGGAGCTGTTTTTT. The encoded protein is CAWEKLAGVWTGELFF. The chain has TRBV30 and TRBJ2-2, with 11 positions matching TRBD2. Germline V gives CDR1 GTSNPN, CDR2 SVGIG (reference sequence). V shed 5 bases and J 5 bases; nucleotides not matched to a gene: 10. The CDR3 is 16 amino acids.

The chain couples TRBV7-2 to TRBJ1-1, with D unresolved. Trimming cost V 2 bases and J 11 bases, with 15 bases left between them. This CDR3 is built from 13 residues. The V gene's germline CDR1 is SGHTA and CDR2 FQGNSA. The chain's CDR3 is CASSLRGESGAFF. CDR3 in DNA: TGTGCCAGCAGCTTACGTGGGGAGTCCGGGGCTTTCTTT.

The gene calls are TRBV29-1 and TRBJ2-5; a weak D match, TRBD1 (6 bases). Germline CDR1 reads SQVTM; CDR2 reads ANQGSEA. V was clipped by 4 bases and J by 4 bases, with 19 bases between them. The CDR3 loop spans 15 amino acids. Here the CDR3 reads CSVVHHLGQRETQYF. In DNA form, the CDR3 reads TGCAGCGTTGTCCACCATTTGGGACAACGAGAGACCCAGTACTTC.

J is TRBJ2-2 and V is TRBV24-1; D gene unclear. The V end was cut by 5 bases, the J end by 0 bases, with 6 bases between. The V gene's germline CDR1 is KGHDR and CDR2 SFDVKD. CDR3 length equals 14 residues. The chain's CDR3 is CATSVQPNTGELFF. CDR3 nucleotides: TGTGCCACCAGTGTACAGCCGAACACCGGGGAGCTGTTTTTT.

The chain has TRBV7-2 and TRBJ2-5; possible D gene TRBD1, 5 bases. CDR1 is SGHTA and CDR2 is FQGNSA in the germline V gene. The CDR3 totals 16 residues. V lost 1 base and J 5 bases, leaving 17 bases between the germline ends. The CDR3 DNA follows: TGTGCCAGCAGCTTAGAGAGACAGACCCCCCGGGAGACCCAGTACTTC. Its protein is CASSLERQTPRETQYF.

The chain has TRBV27 and TRBJ1-1; D is unclear. The CDR3 has 15 amino acids. Deletions cut 1 base from V and 1 base from J, with 10 bases between. Germline assignment: CDR1 MNHEY and CDR2 SMNVEV (reference sequence). Written as DNA, the CDR3 is TGTGCCAGCAGTTTATGGGCTGGGCAGAACACTGAAGCTTTCTTT. Its translation is CASSLWAGQNTEAFF.

This chain connects TRBV18 to TRBJ2-6, with 8 bases lining up with TRBD1. The germline CDR1 and CDR2 sequences are KGHSH and LQKENI. The CDR3 runs 17 residues. V dropped 6 bases and J dropped 2; count of bases not matched to a gene: 9. This chain's CDR3 is CASSPTLTGAGANVLTF. For the CDR3, the DNA is TGTGCCAGCTCGCCTACCCTGACAGGGGCTGGGGCCAACGTCCTGACTTTC.

This chain links TRBV14 with TRBJ2-6; 10 bases map to TRBD1. With 5 bases clipped from V and 0 bases from J, the junction kept 4 bases outside the gene matches. This CDR3 comprises 17 residues. Germline assignment: CDR1 SGHDN and CDR2 FVKESK. This CDR3 reads CASSEGQGDSGANVLTF. The CDR3 DNA reads TGTGCCAGCAGCGAAGGACAGGGGGACTCTGGGGCCAACGTCCTGACTTTC.

The chain carries TRBV7-2 and TRBJ1-2, with 9 bases fitting TRBD1. The CDR3 spans 14 residues. After removal of 8 bases from V and 2 bases from J, the junction contained 6 bases not matched to a gene. Germline lookup yields CDR1 SGHTA and CDR2 FQGNSA. The CDR3 bases are TGTGCCAGCCTACAGGGGGCTGTCAACTATGGCTACACCTTC. Its translation: CASLQGAVNYGYTF.

The rearrangement joins TRBV20-1 to TRBJ2-3; the D gene is possibly TRBD2 (6 bases). This CDR3 is built from 11 residues. Germline V lookup: CDR1 DFQATT, CDR2 SNEGSKA (reference sequence). Trimming cost V 6 bases and J 8 bases, with 12 bases left between them. The CDR3 DNA follows: TGCAGTGCCAGGGACTTTTCTACGCAGTATTTT. Translated, it gives CSARDFSTQYF.

The rearrangement links TRBV11-3 to TRBJ2-2, with 8 bases lining up with TRBD1. The ends lost 3 bases at V and 5 bases at J; junction bases unmatched: 5. There are 15 residues in the CDR3. Germline V gene lookup returns CDR1 SGHNT and CDR2 YENEEA. The CDR3 DNA sequence: TGTGCCAGCAGCTTCGGACAGGGACTGACCGGGGAGCTGTTTTTT. Translating it yields CASSFGQGLTGELFF.

V and J are TRBV7-8 and TRBJ1-1, with D perhaps TRBD1 (5 bases). V was cut by 4 bases and J by 0 bases, with 9 bases left in between. CDR3 size: 14 residues. CDR1 is SGHVS and CDR2 is FQNEAQ in the germline V gene. The CDR3 sequence: CASSSGLMNTEAFF. The CDR3 DNA follows: TGTGCCAGCAGCTCAGGGCTCATGAACACTGAAGCTTTCTTT.

This clone was seen a handful of times. The V and J genes are TRBV6-5 and TRBJ2-1, with 7 bases fitting TRBD2. This CDR3 spans 16 amino acids. With 2 bases clipped from V and 1 base from J, the junction kept 5 bases outside the gene matches. The germline gives CDR1 MNHEY, CDR2 SVGAGI. CDR3 residues: CASSYGLVISYNEQFF. Here the CDR3 DNA reads TGTGCCAGCAGTTACGGACTAGTGATTTCCTACAATGAGCAGTTCTTC.